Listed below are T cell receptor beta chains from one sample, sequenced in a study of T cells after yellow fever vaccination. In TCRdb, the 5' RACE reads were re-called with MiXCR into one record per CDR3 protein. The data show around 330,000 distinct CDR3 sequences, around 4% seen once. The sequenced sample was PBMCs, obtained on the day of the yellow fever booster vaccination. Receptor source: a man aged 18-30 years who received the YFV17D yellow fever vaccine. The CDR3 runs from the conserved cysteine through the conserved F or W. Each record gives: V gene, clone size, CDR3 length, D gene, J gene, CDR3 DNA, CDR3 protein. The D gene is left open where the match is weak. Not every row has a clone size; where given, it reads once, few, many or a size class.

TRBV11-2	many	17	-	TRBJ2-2	TGTGCCAGCAGCGTGGACCGGGACAAAGGGGTGCACGGGGAGCTGTTTTTT	CASSVDRDKGVHGELFF
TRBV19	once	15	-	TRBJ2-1	TGTGCCAGTAGTATAGATGCCGATTCCCCCAATGAGCAGTTCTTC	CASSIDADSPNEQFF
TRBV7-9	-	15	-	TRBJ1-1	TGTGCCAGCAGCTTGGGGGCCGCAACGAACACTGAAGCTTTCTTT	CASSLGAATNTEAFF
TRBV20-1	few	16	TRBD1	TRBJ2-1	TGCAGTGCTAGAGACCCGGGACAGGGGGCCAGGTATGAGCAGTTCTTC	CSARDPGQGARYEQFF
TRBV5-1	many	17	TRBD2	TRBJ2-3	TGCGCCAGCAGCGCTGGCGTTGTAGCGGGGGGGCGAGATACGCAGTATTTT	CASSAGVVAGGRDTQYF
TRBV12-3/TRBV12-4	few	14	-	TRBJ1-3	TGTGCCAGCAGCTCAGTAGTGCCCGGAAACACCATATATTTT	CASSSVVPGNTIYF
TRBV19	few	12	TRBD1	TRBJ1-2	TGTGCCAGTGGTCAGGGGGGCTATGGCTACACCTTC	CASGQGGYGYTF
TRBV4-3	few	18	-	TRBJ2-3	TGCGCCAGCAGCCAGAGGGCCGAGACAGCCGAGGCCCCAGATACGCAGTATTTT	CASSQRAETAEAPDTQYF
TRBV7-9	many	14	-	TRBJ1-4	TGTGCCAGCAGCTACGGCCAAGGGTCTGAAAAACTGTTTTTT	CASSYGQGSEKLFF
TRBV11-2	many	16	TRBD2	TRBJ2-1	TGTGCCAGCAGCTTAGAAGCTAGCGGGGGGGCAAATGAGCAGTTCTTC	CASSLEASGGANEQFF
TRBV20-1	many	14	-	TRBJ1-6	TGCAGTGCTAGAAGGACGGGGAATAATTCACCCCTCCACTTT	CSARRTGNNSPLHF
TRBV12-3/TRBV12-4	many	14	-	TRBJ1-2	TGTGCCAGCAGCTCCCCCGGGATCTTATATGGCTACACCTTC	CASSSPGILYGYTF
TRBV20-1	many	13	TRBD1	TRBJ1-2	TGCAGTGCTAGAGGGACAGGGGGATCTGGCTACACCTTC	CSARGTGGSGYTF
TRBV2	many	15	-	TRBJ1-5	TGTGCCAGCAGCGAAACAGGGTTTAGCAATCAGCCCCAGCATTTT	CASSETGFSNQPQHF
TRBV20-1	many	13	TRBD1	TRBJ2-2	TGCAGTGGGGCCAGGGGGCAAGGCGGGGAGCTGTTTTTT	CSGARGQGGELFF
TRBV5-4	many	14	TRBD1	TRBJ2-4	TGTGCCAGCAGCCCCGGGGACAGAAAAAACATTCAGTACTTC	CASSPGDRKNIQYF
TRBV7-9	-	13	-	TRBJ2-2	TGTGCCAGCAGCTCTAAGAACACCGGGGAGCTGTTTTTT	CASSSKNTGELFF
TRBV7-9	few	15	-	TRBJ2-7	TGTGCCAGCAGCGCCGGGACTTCCGTTGCCTACGAGCAGTACTTC	CASSAGTSVAYEQYF
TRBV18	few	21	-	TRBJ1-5	TGTGCCAGCTCAGTCGGGTCGGTATTAGGGATTGGAGCTAATAGCAATCAGCCCCAGCATTTT	CASSVGSVLGIGANSNQPQHF
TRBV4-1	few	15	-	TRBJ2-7	TGCGCCAGCAGCCAAGTTAAAGGGAGCTCCTACGAGCAGTACTTC	CASSQVKGSSYEQYF
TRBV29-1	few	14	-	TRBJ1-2	TGCAGCGTCGTCCTCGGTGAGGGCGGGTATGGCTACACCTTC	CSVVLGEGGYGYTF
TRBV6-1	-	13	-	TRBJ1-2	TGTGCCAGCAGTGTTCAGGGGAACTATGGCTACACCTTC	CASSVQGNYGYTF
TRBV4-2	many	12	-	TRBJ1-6	TGTGCCAGCAGCACTCAGAATTCACCCCTCCACTTT	CASSTQNSPLHF
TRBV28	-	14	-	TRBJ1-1	TGTGCCAGCAGTTTCCCACAGAGGAACACTGAAGCTTTCTTT	CASSFPQRNTEAFF
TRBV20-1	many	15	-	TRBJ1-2	TGCAGTGCTCGGAGTTATGAGACACCGATTCGGGGCTACACCTTC	CSARSYETPIRGYTF
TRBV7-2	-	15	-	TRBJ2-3	TGTGCCAGCAGCTTAGTGAAGGAAAGCACAGATACGCAGTATTTT	CASSLVKESTDTQYF
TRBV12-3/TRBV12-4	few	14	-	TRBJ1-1	TGTGCCAGCAGGACTCAGGTATTGAACACTGAAGCTTTCTTT	CASRTQVLNTEAFF
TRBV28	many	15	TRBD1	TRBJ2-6	TGTGCCAGCAGTACACAGGGGTCTGGGGCCAACGTCCTGACTTTC	CASSTQGSGANVLTF
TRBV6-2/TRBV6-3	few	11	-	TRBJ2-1	TGTGCCTCCCAAGGGCGGCTAGAGCAGTTCTTC	CASQGRLEQFF
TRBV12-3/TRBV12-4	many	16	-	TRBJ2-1	TGTGCCAGCAAGGTCGGAACAGGGCGCGCGGTGCGGGAGCAGTTCTTC	CASKVGTGRAVREQFF
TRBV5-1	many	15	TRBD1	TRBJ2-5	TGCGCCAGCAGCTTGAGAGACAGGGGGCGAGAGACCCAGTACTTC	CASSLRDRGRETQYF
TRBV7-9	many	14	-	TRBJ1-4	TGTGCCAGCAGCTTAGTAGGGGTAGGAGAAAAACTGTTTTTT	CASSLVGVGEKLFF
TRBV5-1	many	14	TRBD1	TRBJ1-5	TGCGCCAGCAGCTTACAGGGGGCGGATCAGCCCCAGCATTTT	CASSLQGADQPQHF
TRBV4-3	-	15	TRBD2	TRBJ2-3	TGCGCCAGCACCATACTAGCGGGGGCCACAGATACGCAGTATTTT	CASTILAGATDTQYF
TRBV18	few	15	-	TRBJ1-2	TGTGCCAGCTCCCCGGATATACGAGCTAACTATGGCTACACCTTC	CASSPDIRANYGYTF
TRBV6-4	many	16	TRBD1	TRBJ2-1	TGTGCCAGCAGTCCTGGGGGACAGGGGGAGTACAATGAGCAGTTCTTC	CASSPGGQGEYNEQFF
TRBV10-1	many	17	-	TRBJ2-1	TGCGCCAGCAGTGAGTCAGGTTGGGGGATCTTTGGCAATGAGCAGTTCTTC	CASSESGWGIFGNEQFF
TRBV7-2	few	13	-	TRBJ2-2	TGTGCCAGCAGCCCCCGGGGTTTCGGGGAGCTGTTTTTT	CASSPRGFGELFF
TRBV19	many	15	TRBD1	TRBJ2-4	TGTGCCAGTAGCTTGAAGACAGGGAACTTAGGCATTCAGTACTTC	CASSLKTGNLGIQYF
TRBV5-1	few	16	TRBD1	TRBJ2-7	TGCGCCAGCAGCTTGGTTTTAGGGACAGGGACCTACGAGCAGTACTTC	CASSLVLGTGTYEQYF
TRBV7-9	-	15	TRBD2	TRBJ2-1	TGTGCCAGCAGCTCCTGGAGCGGGGGGAGGGATGAGCAGTTCTTC	CASSSWSGGRDEQFF
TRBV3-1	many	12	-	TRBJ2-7	TGTGCCAGCAGCCAGTCTAGTGACGAGCAGTACTTC	CASSQSSDEQYF
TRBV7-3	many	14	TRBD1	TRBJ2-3	TGTGCCAGCAGCTTACAGGGGGAATCAGATACGCAGTATTTT	CASSLQGESDTQYF
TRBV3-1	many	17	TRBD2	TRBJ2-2	TGTGCCAGCAGCCAAGAACTAGCGGGGGGGCGGACCGGGGAGCTGTTTTTT	CASSQELAGGRTGELFF
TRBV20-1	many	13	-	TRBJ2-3	TGCAGTGCTACCAGAGAGCTCACAGATACGCAGTATTTT	CSATRELTDTQYF
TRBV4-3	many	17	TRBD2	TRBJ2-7	TGCGCCAGCAGCCAACCTGACTGGGGCAGCGGGGACTACGAGCAGTACTTC	CASSQPDWGSGDYEQYF
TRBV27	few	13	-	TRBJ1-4	TGTGCCAGCAGCCGGACGGGGAATGAAAAACTGTTTTTT	CASSRTGNEKLFF
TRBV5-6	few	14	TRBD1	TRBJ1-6	TGTGCCAGCAGTCGGGACAGGGGAAAATCACCCCTCCACTTT	CASSRDRGKSPLHF